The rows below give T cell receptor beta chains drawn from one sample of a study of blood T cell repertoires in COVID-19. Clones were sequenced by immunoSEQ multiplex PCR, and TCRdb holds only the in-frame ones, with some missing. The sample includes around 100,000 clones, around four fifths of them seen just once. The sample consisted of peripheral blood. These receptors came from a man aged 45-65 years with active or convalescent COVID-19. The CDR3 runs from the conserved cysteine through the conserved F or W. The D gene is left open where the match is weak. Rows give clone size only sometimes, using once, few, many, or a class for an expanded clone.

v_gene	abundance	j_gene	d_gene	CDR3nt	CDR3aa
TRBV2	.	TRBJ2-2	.	TGTGCCAGCAGTACCTCAACGGTGAACACCGGGGAGCTGTTTTTT	CASSTSTVNTGELFF
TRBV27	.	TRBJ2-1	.	TGTGCCAGCAGTTCCGCTGCGGGCGGAAGCAATGAGCAGTTCTTC	CASSSAAGGSNEQFF
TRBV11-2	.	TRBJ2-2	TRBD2	TGTGCCAGCAGCCCCGCGGGGGTCACCGGGGAGCTGTTTTTT	CASSPAGVTGELFF
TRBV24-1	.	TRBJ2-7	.	TGTGCCACCAGTGACCCCGACACATCCTACGAGCAGTACTTC	CATSDPDTSYEQYF
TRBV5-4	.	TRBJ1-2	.	TGTGCCAGCAGCTTTGACAGTAACTATGGCTACACCTTC	CASSFDSNYGYTF
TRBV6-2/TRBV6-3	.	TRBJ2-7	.	TGTGCCAGCAGTTATCAGGGTGGTGCGTACGAGCAGTACTTC	CASSYQGGAYEQYF
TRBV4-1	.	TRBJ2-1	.	TGCGCCAGCAGCCCAGGGGGGCCTCGGAGGGCCTTAGCTTACAATGAGCAGTTCTTC	CASSPGGPRRALAYNEQFF
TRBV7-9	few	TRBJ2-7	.	TGTGCCAGCAGCTTAACCACAGGGTTCAGCTCCTACGAGCAGTACTTC	CASSLTTGFSSYEQYF
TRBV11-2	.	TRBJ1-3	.	TGTGCCAGCAGCTCCCGGGACAATTACTCTGGAAACACCATATATTTT	CASSSRDNYSGNTIYF
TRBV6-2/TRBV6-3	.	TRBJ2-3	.	TGTGCCAGCAGTTCCGGGAACGGGGATACGCAGTATTTT	CASSSGNGDTQYF
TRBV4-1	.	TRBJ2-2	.	TGCGCCAGCAGCCAAGAGCAGGGCCGGGCCGGGGAGCTGTTTTTT	CASSQEQGRAGELFF
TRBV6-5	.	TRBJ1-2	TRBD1	TGTGCCAGCAGGAGGACAGGGGGCGCGGATGGCTACACCTTC	CASRRTGGADGYTF
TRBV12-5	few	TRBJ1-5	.	TGTGCTAGTGCTTTATCAAATCAGCCCCAGCATTTT	CASALSNQPQHF
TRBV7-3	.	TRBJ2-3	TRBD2	TGTGCCAGCAGCCCAGGACTAGCGGCAGATACGCAGTATTTT	CASSPGLAADTQYF
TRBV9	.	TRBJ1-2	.	TGTGCCAGCAGCGCCGGTGGTAACTATGGCTACACCTTC	CASSAGGNYGYTF
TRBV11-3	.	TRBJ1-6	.	TGTGCCAGCAGCTGGCAGGGGATAAATTCACCCCTCCACTTT	CASSWQGINSPLHF
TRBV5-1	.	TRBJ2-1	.	TGCGCCAGCAGCCAATACAATGAGCAGTTCTTC	CASSQYNEQFF
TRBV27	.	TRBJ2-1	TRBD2	TGTGCCATAGGACTAGACTACAATGAGCAGTTCTTC	CAIGLDYNEQFF
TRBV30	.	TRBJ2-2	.	TGTGCCTGGAGTGTATCAGGGGCCACCGGGGAGCTGTTTTTT	CAWSVSGATGELFF
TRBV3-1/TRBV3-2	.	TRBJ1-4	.	TGTGCCAGCAGCCAAGAGGGGGCCACTAATGAAAAACTGTTTTTT	CASSQEGATNEKLFF
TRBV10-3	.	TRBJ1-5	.	TGTGCCGCGGGCGTGGATTTAAATCAGCCCCAGCATTTT	CAAGVDLNQPQHF
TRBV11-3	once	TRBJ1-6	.	TGTGCCAGCAGCCCCCCTTATAATTCACCCCTCCACTTT	CASSPPYNSPLHF
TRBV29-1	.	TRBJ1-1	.	TGCAGCGTTGACACAGGCTTGACTGAAGCTTTCTTT	CSVDTGLTEAFF
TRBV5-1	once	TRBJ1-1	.	TGCGCCAGCAGCTTGGAACCAGGGGACACTGAAGCTTTCTTT	CASSLEPGDTEAFF
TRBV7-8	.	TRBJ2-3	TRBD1	TGTGCCAGCAGCGTCCGGGACAGGGGGCCCCTCGTCTCAGATACGCAGTATTTT	CASSVRDRGPLVSDTQYF
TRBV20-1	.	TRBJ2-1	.	TGCAGTGCTAGTGGGGTTATAGCGGTTCAACTATCCTACAATGAGCAGTTCTTC	CSASGVIAVQLSYNEQFF
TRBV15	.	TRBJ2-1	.	TGTGCCACTTCGTATTTAGTCTCGGTACAGTTCTTC	CATSYLVSVQFF
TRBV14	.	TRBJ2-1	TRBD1	TGTGCCAGCAGCCACTTGGACAGGAGGCCCAATGAGCAGTTCTTC	CASSHLDRRPNEQFF
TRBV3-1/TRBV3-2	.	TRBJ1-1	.	TGTGCCAGCAGCCAATCAACTGAAGCTTTCTTT	CASSQSTEAFF
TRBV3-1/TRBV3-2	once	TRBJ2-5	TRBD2	TGTGCCAGCAGCCAAGCGGGGGGACTAGCGGGAGTGGAGACCCAGTACTTC	CASSQAGGLAGVETQYF
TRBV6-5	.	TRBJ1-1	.	TGTGCCAGCAGTTACCGGACACCGGCGGACACTGAAGCTTTCTTT	CASSYRTPADTEAFF
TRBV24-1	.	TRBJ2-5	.	TGTGCCACCAGTACCCCGGGACTGCAAGAGACCCAGTACTTC	CATSTPGLQETQYF
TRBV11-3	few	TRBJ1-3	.	TGTGCCAGCAGCTTAGCCGATACAGGAGCTGGAAACACCATATATTTT	CASSLADTGAGNTIYF
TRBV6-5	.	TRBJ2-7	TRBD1	TGTGCCAGCAGCCCAAGGGGGCGAACCTACGAGCAGTACTTC	CASSPRGRTYEQYF
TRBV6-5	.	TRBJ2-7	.	TGTGCCAGCTCCCCAGGGTTAGACGAGCAGTACTTC	CASSPGLDEQYF
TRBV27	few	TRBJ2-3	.	TGTGCCAGCAGTTCGCCCGGGAGAGCAGATACGCAGTATTTT	CASSSPGRADTQYF
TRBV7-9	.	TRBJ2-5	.	TGTGCCAGCAGCTTAGACTTCCAAGAGACCCAGTACTTC	CASSLDFQETQYF
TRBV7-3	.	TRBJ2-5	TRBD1	TGTGCCAGCAGTCTCCGAGCAGGGGGCCGTAGGGAGACCCAGTACTTC	CASSLRAGGRRETQYF
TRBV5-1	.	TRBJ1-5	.	TGCGCCAGCAGCCCGGGGGAGGTCCCCAATCAGCCCCAGCATTTT	CASSPGEVPNQPQHF
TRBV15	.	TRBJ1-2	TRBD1	TGTGCCACCAGCGGGGGGACAGGGGCCGGCTACACCTTC	CATSGGTGAGYTF
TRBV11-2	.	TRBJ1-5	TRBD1	TGTGCCAGCAGCTTGGGACAGTACGACCTCAATCAGCCCCAGCATTTT	CASSLGQYDLNQPQHF
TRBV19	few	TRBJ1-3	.	TGTGCCAGTAATTTTACAATTCGAAACACCATATATTTT	CASNFTIRNTIYF
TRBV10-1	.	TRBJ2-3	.	TGCGCCAGCAGTGATGGTAGTACTAGCACAGATACGCAGTATTTT	CASSDGSTSTDTQYF
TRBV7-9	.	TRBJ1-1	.	TGTGCCAGCAGCCCTTTCGGGGGGCCCACTGAAGCTTTCTTT	CASSPFGGPTEAFF